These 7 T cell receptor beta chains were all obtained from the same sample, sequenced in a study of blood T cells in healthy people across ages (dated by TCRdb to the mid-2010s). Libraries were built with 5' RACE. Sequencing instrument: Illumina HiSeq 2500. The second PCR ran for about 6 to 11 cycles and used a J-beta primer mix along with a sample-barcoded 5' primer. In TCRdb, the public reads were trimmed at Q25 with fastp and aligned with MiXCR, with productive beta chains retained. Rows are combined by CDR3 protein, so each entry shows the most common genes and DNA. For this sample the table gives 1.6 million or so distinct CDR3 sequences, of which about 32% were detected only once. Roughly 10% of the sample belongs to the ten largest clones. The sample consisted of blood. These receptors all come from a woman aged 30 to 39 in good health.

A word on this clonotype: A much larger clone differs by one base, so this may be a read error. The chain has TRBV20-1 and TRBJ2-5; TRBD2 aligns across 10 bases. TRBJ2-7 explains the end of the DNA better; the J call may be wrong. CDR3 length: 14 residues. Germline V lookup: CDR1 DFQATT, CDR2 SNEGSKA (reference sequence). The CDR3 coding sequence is TGCAGTACAACGAGCGGGAGGGCCAGCCACGAGCAGTACTTC. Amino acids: CSTTSGRASHEQYF.

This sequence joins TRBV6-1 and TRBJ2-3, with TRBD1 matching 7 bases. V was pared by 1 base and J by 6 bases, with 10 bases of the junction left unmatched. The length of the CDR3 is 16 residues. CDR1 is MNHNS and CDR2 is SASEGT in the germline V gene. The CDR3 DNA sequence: TGTGCCAGCAGTGAAGGAGGGACAGTTCGGGTGGATACGCAGTATTTT. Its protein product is CASSEGGTVRVDTQYF.

CDR3 amino acids: CASSPGGGEGEQFF. For the CDR3, the DNA is TGCGCCAGCAGCCCCGGCGGTGGGGAGGGTGAGCAGTTCTTC. The rearrangement joins TRBV5-1 to TRBJ2-1, with TRBD2 matching 7 bases. Germline values: CDR1 SGHRS, CDR2 YFSETQ. The CDR3 has 14 amino acids. J gave up 9 bases and V 4 bases, and 10 bases lay outside the gene matches.

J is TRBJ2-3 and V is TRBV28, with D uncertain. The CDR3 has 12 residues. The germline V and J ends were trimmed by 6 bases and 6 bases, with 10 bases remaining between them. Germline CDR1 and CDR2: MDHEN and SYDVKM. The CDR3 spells CASSLSEDTQYF. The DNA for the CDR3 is TGTGCCAGCAGCTTGTCAGAGGATACGCAGTATTTT.

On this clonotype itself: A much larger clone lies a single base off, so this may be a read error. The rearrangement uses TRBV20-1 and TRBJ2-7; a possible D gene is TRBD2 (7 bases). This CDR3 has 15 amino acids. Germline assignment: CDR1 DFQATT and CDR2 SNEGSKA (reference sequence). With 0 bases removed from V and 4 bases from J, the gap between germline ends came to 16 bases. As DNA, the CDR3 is TGCAGTGCTAGAGAGGGACGGGGGGCGTATTACGAGCAGTACTTC. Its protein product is CSAREGRGAYYEQYF.

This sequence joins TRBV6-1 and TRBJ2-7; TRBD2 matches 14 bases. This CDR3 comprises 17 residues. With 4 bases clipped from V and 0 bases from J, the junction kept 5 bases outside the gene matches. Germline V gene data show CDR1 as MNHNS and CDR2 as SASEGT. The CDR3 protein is CASSGGLAGARSYEQYF. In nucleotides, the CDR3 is TGTGCCAGCAGTGGGGGACTAGCGGGGGCCCGCTCCTACGAGCAGTACTTC.

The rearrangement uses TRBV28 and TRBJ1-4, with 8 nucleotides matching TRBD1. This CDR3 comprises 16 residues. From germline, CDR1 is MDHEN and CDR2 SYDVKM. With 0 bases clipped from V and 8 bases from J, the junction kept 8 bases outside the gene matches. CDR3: CASSLWETGAPEKLFF. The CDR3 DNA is TGTGCCAGCAGTTTATGGGAGACAGGGGCCCCCGAAAAACTGTTTTTT.